The 28 T cell receptor beta chains below all came from one sample that was sequenced in a study of T cell responses to AZD1222 COVID-19 vaccine. Profiled with immunoSEQ multiplex PCR; TCRdb holds only in-frame clones, not every one. There are more than 150,000 clones in the sample; less than 95% occur only once, and about 4.4% lies in the top ten. Sequenced material: peripheral blood, taken on day 0 of AZD1222 vaccination. Receptors originate from an adult in good health.

V and J are TRBV7-9 and TRBJ2-3, with 8 bases that match TRBD2. The CDR3 has 14 residues. CDR1 is SEHNR, CDR2 FQNEAQ, per germline (reference sequence). With V trimmed by 8 bases and J by 0 bases, 4 bases remained unmatched. CDR3 coding DNA: TGTGCCAGCCGCAGCGGGAGAAGCACAGATACGCAGTATTTT. It translates to CASRSGRSTDTQYF.

This chain links TRBV6-5 with TRBJ1-1, with 7 bases lining up with TRBD1. CDR1 MNHEY and CDR2 SVGAGI come from the germline V gene. The CDR3 runs to 13 residues. V dropped 6 bases and J dropped 2; count of bases not matched to a gene: 3. CDR3 loop: CASRRDSNTEAFF. CDR3 sequence (DNA): TGTGCCAGCAGACGGGACAGCAACACTGAAGCTTTCTTT.

This chain links TRBV5-4 with TRBJ2-5; D gene uncertain. The CDR3 covers 14 residues. V lost 0 bases to trimming and J lost 0 bases, with 6 bases between them. CDR1 is SGHNT, CDR2 YYREEE, per germline (reference sequence). DNA for the CDR3: TGTGCCAGCAGCTTGGCGGCAAACCAAGAGACCCAGTACTTC. Encoded protein: CASSLAANQETQYF.

The chain joins TRBV2 to TRBJ2-7; D remains ambiguous. CDR3 size: 14 residues. V lost 3 bases to trimming and J lost 3 bases, with 12 bases between them. Germline CDR1 is SNHLY and CDR2 is FYNNEI. CDR3 protein: CASSDFVVNYEQYF. The CDR3 DNA follows: TGTGCCAGCAGTGACTTTGTGGTAAACTACGAGCAGTACTTC.

Comments on this clone: Other nucleotide sequences in the sample specify the same CDR3. The V call is TRBV18, the J call TRBJ2-7; no definite D call. Trimming took off 6 bases at V and 0 bases at J, with 6 bases between the two ends. Per the germline V gene, CDR1 is KGHSH and CDR2 is LQKENI. CDR3 length: 12 amino acids. For the CDR3, the DNA is TGTGCCAGCTCCCCGAGCTCCTACGAGCAGTACTTC. Protein: CASSPSSYEQYF.

This chain links TRBV5-1 with TRBJ1-1; the match to TRBD1 covers 8 bases. The CDR3 is 15 amino acids. Germline assignment: CDR1 SGHRS and CDR2 YFSETQ. With V trimmed by 7 bases and J by 1 base, 9 bases remained unmatched. The CDR3 protein is CASGPLQGGNTEAFF. DNA of the CDR3: TGCGCCAGCGGACCCCTACAGGGGGGGAACACTGAAGCTTTCTTT.

The chain employs TRBV28 and TRBJ2-7; 7 bases are a match to TRBD1. The V and J ends lost 5 bases and 5 bases, in that order; junction bases with no gene match: 12. The CDR3 runs to 15 residues. CDR1 is MDHEN and CDR2 is SYDVKM in the germline V gene. CDR3 protein: CASSPNRGLRNEQYF. The CDR3 region has the DNA TGTGCCAGCAGTCCTAACAGGGGTCTTAGGAACGAGCAGTACTTC.

V is TRBV6-2 or TRBV6-3 and J is TRBJ2-7; perhaps D is TRBD1 or TRBD2 (6 bases each). Trimming cost V 6 bases and J 0 bases, with 18 bases left between them. CDR3 size: 16 residues. From germline, CDR1 is MNHEY and CDR2 SVGEGT. The CDR3 loop reads CASSPYLGGSSYEQYF. The CDR3 DNA follows: TGTGCCAGCAGCCCTTATTTAGGGGGGAGCTCCTACGAGCAGTACTTC.

V and J are TRBV24-1 and TRBJ1-2, with 10 bases matching TRBD1. CDR3 length equals 14 residues. The J segment lost 7 bases and the V segment lost 5 bases, leaving 6 bases of the junction unmatched. Germline V gene sequence: CDR1 KGHDR, CDR2 SFDVKD. The CDR3 sequence is CATSGGGQGFGYTF. Written as DNA, the CDR3 is TGTGCCACCAGTGGCGGGGGACAGGGGTTTGGCTACACCTTC.

The J gene is TRBJ1-1, the V gene TRBV24-1, with TRBD1 identical over 7 bases. After removal of 4 bases from V and 4 bases from J, the junction contained 5 bases not matched to a gene. The CDR3 is 14 residues long. Germline V gene sequence: CDR1 KGHDR, CDR2 SFDVKD. The CDR3 nucleotides are TGTGCCACCAGTGAGACAGGGAGAACCACTGAAGCTTTCTTT. Encoded protein: CATSETGRTTEAFF.

This clone has a handful of counts. This rearrangement joins TRBV6-1 to TRBJ2-4, with a tentative D call TRBD1 (6 bases). V was shortened by 0 bases and J by 9 bases, with 24 bases between the two germline ends. Germline V lookup: CDR1 MNHNS, CDR2 SASEGT. This CDR3 has 18 residues. CDR3 amino acids: CASSEATRDTGQMGIQYF. CDR3 bases: TGTGCCAGCAGTGAAGCGACCCGGGACACGGGCCAAATGGGCATTCAGTACTTC.

A single count supports this clone. V is TRBV9 and J is TRBJ2-1; TRBD2 agrees at 8 bases. V shed 4 bases, J shed 8 bases, and the junction held 14 bases outside the gene matches. Germline V gene sequence: CDR1 SGDLS, CDR2 YYNGEE. This CDR3 has 16 amino acids. The CDR3 region has the DNA TGTGCCAGCAGCCCCCGAGGAGCGGGAGTTCTGGATGAGCAGTTCTTC. This codes for CASSPRGAGVLDEQFF.

The chain has TRBV7-6 and TRBJ1-3; a weak D match, TRBD1 (6 bases). With 8 bases removed from V and 8 bases from J, the gap between germline ends came to 22 bases. The CDR3 contains 15 residues. Germline V CDR1 and CDR2: SGHVS, FNYEAQ. Here the CDR3 reads CASPTGGAGWDTIYF. The DNA for the CDR3 is TGTGCCAGCCCCACGGGGGGGGCAGGCTGGGACACCATATATTTT. The full variable domain, completed using reference TRBV7-6 and TRBJ1-3, is GAGVSQSPRYKVTKRGQDVALRCDPISGHVSLYWYRQALGQGPEFLTYFNYEAQQDKSGLPNDRFSAERPEGSISTLTIQRTEQRDSAMYRCASPTGGAGWDTIYFGEGSWLTVV.

This clone showed up just a few times. The V gene is TRBV7-9, the J gene TRBJ1-4; no firm D call. V lost 5 bases and J 7 bases, leaving 14 bases between the germline ends. CDR1 SEHNR and CDR2 FQNEAQ come from the germline V gene (reference sequence). The CDR3 is 14 amino acids. The CDR3 is CASSTSRRGEKLFF. The CDR3 bases are TGTGCCAGCAGCACCTCCAGGAGAGGTGAAAAACTGTTTTTT.

The chain recombines TRBV2 with TRBJ2-1, with no clear D. Germline values: CDR1 SNHLY, CDR2 FYNNEI. This CDR3 is 12 amino acids long. The germline V and J ends were trimmed by 3 bases and 7 bases, with 7 bases remaining between them. The CDR3 is CASSEWVNEQFF. CDR3 nucleotides: TGTGCCAGCAGTGAGTGGGTGAATGAGCAGTTCTTC.

This clone was counted once. CDR3 bases: TGTGCCATCAGTGAGCGGCTAGCGGGAGGCAACACCGGGGAGCTGTTTTTT. Its protein is CAISERLAGGNTGELFF. The V call is TRBV10-3, the J call TRBJ2-2; TRBD2 matches 11 bases. The CDR3 length is 17 residues. V shed 2 bases, J shed 2 bases, and the junction held 4 bases outside the gene matches. CDR1 ENHRY and CDR2 SYGVKD come from the germline V gene.

The rearrangement joins TRBV3-1 (or the pseudogene TRBV3-2) to TRBJ2-3, with 7 bases identical to TRBD2. Germline CDR1 and CDR2: LGHDT and YNNKEL (reference sequence). CDR3 length: 15 residues. Germline trimming cut 0 bases from V and 0 bases from J; bases unmatched to any gene: 0. This CDR3 reads CASSQDGGSTDTQYF. CDR3 in DNA: TGTGCCAGCAGCCAAGACGGGGGGAGCACAGATACGCAGTATTTT.

The chain couples TRBV18 to TRBJ1-5, with no clear D. This CDR3 spans 13 amino acids. Germline V gives CDR1 KGHSH, CDR2 LQKENI. With 3 bases removed from V and 5 bases from J, the gap between germline ends came to 8 bases. The CDR3 coding sequence is TGTGCCAGCTCACCTCGCATAGATCAGCCCCAGCATTTT. It yields the protein CASSPRIDQPQHF.

This rearrangement joins TRBV29-1 to TRBJ2-5, with D possibly matching TRBD2 (5 bases). In germline, CDR1 is SQVTM, CDR2 ANQGSEA. The CDR3 is 12 residues long. With 5 bases removed from V and 2 bases from J, the gap between germline ends came to 9 bases. The CDR3: CSVRLIQETQYF. CDR3 nucleotide sequence: TGCAGCGTTAGACTAATTCAAGAGACCCAGTACTTC. Filled out from reference TRBV29-1 and TRBJ2-5, the complete variable domain reads SAVISQKPSRDICQRGTSLTIQCQVDSQVTMMFWYRQQPGQSLTLIATANQGSEATYESGFVIDKFPISRPNLTFSTLTVSNMSPEDSSIYLCSVRLIQETQYFGPGTRLLVL.

This chain connects TRBV3-1 (or the pseudogene TRBV3-2) to TRBJ1-3; tentative D call: TRBD1 (5 bases). The CDR3 runs to 15 residues. V was clipped by 0 bases and J by 6 bases, with 12 bases between them. The germline CDR1 and CDR2 sequences are LGHDT and YNNKEL (reference sequence). The CDR3, as DNA: TGTGCCAGCAGCCAAGATTGGGGGATACTAAACACCATATATTTT. It codes for CASSQDWGILNTIYF.

The CDR3 is CASSQDRWEGRNEQFF. The CDR3 nucleotides read TGCGCCAGCAGCCAAGATAGGTGGGAGGGCCGCAATGAGCAGTTCTTC. This sequence joins TRBV4-1 and TRBJ2-1, with TRBD2 matching over 7 bases. V shed 0 bases, J shed 6 bases, and the junction held 8 bases outside the gene matches. Germline CDR1 MGHRA, CDR2 YSYEKL. The CDR3 is 16 residues long.

This chain links TRBV9 with TRBJ2-2; D is ambiguous. The CDR3 is 18 residues long. Germline V CDR1 and CDR2: SGDLS, YYNGEE. V was pared by 0 bases and J by 0 bases, with 15 bases between. CDR3 sequence: CASSVGASIGANTGELFF. CDR3 DNA: TGTGCCAGCAGCGTAGGGGCCAGTATCGGTGCGAACACCGGGGAGCTGTTTTTT.

The rearrangement uses TRBV9 and TRBJ1-5, with D tentatively TRBD1 (5 bases). The germline gives CDR1 SGDLS, CDR2 YYNGEE. This CDR3 region has 14 residues. Trimming pared 2 bases from V and 1 base from J, leaving 7 bases between. The CDR3 loop reads CASSVGASNQPQHF. Written as DNA, the CDR3 is TGTGCCAGCAGCGTTGGGGCAAGCAATCAGCCCCAGCATTTT.

The V call is TRBV28, the J call TRBJ2-7; D may be TRBD1 or TRBD2 (5 bases each). The V end was cut by 2 bases, the J end by 2 bases, with 7 bases between. Germline CDR1 is MDHEN and CDR2 is SYDVKM. This CDR3 has 13 amino acids. The CDR3 DNA reads as TGTGCCAGCAGTTTAGGGACCCCCTACGAGCAGTACTTC. It yields the protein CASSLGTPYEQYF.

This clone came up once. The chain is built from TRBV6-1 and TRBJ1-5; 11 bases are a match to TRBD1. The CDR3 has 18 amino acids. Germline V gene data show CDR1 as MNHNS and CDR2 as SASEGT. V shed 0 bases, J shed 5 bases, and the junction held 9 bases outside the gene matches. Here the CDR3 reads CASSEALQDRGLYQPQHF. The CDR3 DNA reads as TGTGCCAGCAGTGAAGCGCTTCAGGACAGGGGGCTTTATCAGCCCCAGCATTTT.

The gene calls are TRBV6-2 or TRBV6-3 and TRBJ2-6; D is unresolved. With 6 bases removed from V and 0 bases from J, the gap between germline ends came to 9 bases. The CDR3 length is 15 residues. CDR1 is MNHEY, CDR2 SVGEGT, per germline. The CDR3 reads CASSPGDSGANVLTF. CDR3 nucleotide sequence: TGTGCCAGCAGCCCAGGAGACTCTGGGGCCAACGTCCTGACTTTC.

The rearrangement joins TRBV20-1 to TRBJ1-2; a weak D match, TRBD1 (5 bases). V gave up 2 bases and J gave up 4 bases, with 5 bases separating them. Per the germline V gene, CDR1 is DFQATT and CDR2 is SNEGSKA (reference sequence). The CDR3 covers 11 residues. The CDR3 region is CSARQGYGYTF. The CDR3 DNA is TGCAGTGCTAGACAGGGCTATGGCTACACCTTC.

This clone was observed once. This chain joins TRBV27 and TRBJ1-1, with D possibly being TRBD1 (6 bases). The CDR3 is 14 amino acids. Trimming took off 5 bases at V and 5 bases at J, with 15 bases between the two ends. Germline V gives CDR1 MNHEY, CDR2 SMNVEV (reference sequence). The CDR3 region has the DNA TGTGCCAGCAGTGTCTTCGGGGGCGGTACTGAAGCTTTCTTT. The encoded protein is CASSVFGGGTEAFF.